These T cell receptor beta chains were read from a single sample in a study of vaccination and CD4 T cells after COVID-19. Their recognized antigens are unknown. TCRdb itself ran the PCR reads through MiXCR, one entry per CDR3 protein. The profile shows 10,000 to 13,000 distinct CDR3 sequences, under 70% of them singletons. The sample comprised CD4+ T cells from blood, cultured in vitro. All receptors come from a human donor who had recovered from COVID-19. Both conserved end residues are trimmed from each CDR3. Each record gives: J gene, D gene, V gene, clone size, CDR3 protein. D genes are given only for firm matches. Part of the rows lack a size; the others show once, few, many or a class for expanded clones.

j_gene: TRBJ1-1
d_gene: NA
v_gene: TRBV15
abundance: few
CDR3aa: ATSLFRISTNTEAF

j_gene: TRBJ2-7
d_gene: NA
v_gene: TRBV20-1
abundance: NA
CDR3aa: SAETGRMVGYEQY

j_gene: TRBJ2-7
d_gene: TRBD2
v_gene: TRBV7-9
abundance: NA
CDR3aa: ASSLERTSGYEQY

j_gene: TRBJ1-2
d_gene: NA
v_gene: TRBV18
abundance: NA
CDR3aa: ASSPTVDYGYT

j_gene: TRBJ2-1
d_gene: NA
v_gene: TRBV20-1
abundance: NA
CDR3aa: SAREETDEQF

j_gene: TRBJ2-3
d_gene: NA
v_gene: TRBV19
abundance: NA
CDR3aa: ASSPTGTRPDTQY

j_gene: TRBJ2-7
d_gene: TRBD1
v_gene: TRBV2
abundance: NA
CDR3aa: ASSGDRVPYEQY

j_gene: TRBJ2-3
d_gene: TRBD2
v_gene: TRBV19
abundance: NA
CDR3aa: ASTGGLAGGPGTDTQY

j_gene: TRBJ1-6
d_gene: NA
v_gene: TRBV20-1
abundance: once
CDR3aa: SPGRINSPLH

j_gene: TRBJ2-7
d_gene: TRBD2
v_gene: TRBV6-1
abundance: NA
CDR3aa: ASREGGRSYEQY

j_gene: TRBJ2-2
d_gene: NA
v_gene: TRBV20-1
abundance: NA
CDR3aa: SARDPGGANTGELF

j_gene: TRBJ2-3
d_gene: NA
v_gene: TRBV20-1
abundance: NA
CDR3aa: SARALALRQY

j_gene: TRBJ2-1
d_gene: TRBD2
v_gene: TRBV20-1
abundance: few
CDR3aa: SAREAGGPRV

j_gene: TRBJ2-7
d_gene: NA
v_gene: TRBV5-8
abundance: NA
CDR3aa: ASSLTGVRYEQY

j_gene: TRBJ1-2
d_gene: TRBD1
v_gene: TRBV20-1
abundance: NA
CDR3aa: SAREQTGYYGYT

j_gene: TRBJ1-1
d_gene: NA
v_gene: TRBV28
abundance: few
CDR3aa: ASRLQEWAEAF

j_gene: TRBJ2-5
d_gene: NA
v_gene: TRBV28
abundance: once
CDR3aa: ASSQQGYQETQY

j_gene: TRBJ2-3
d_gene: NA
v_gene: TRBV6-2/TRBV6-3
abundance: NA
CDR3aa: ASSRPVGQGTDTQY

j_gene: TRBJ1-2
d_gene: NA
v_gene: TRBV20-1
abundance: few
CDR3aa: SAREDYGYT

j_gene: TRBJ2-2
d_gene: NA
v_gene: TRBV7-2
abundance: NA
CDR3aa: ASSPTRDATGELF

j_gene: TRBJ1-2
d_gene: TRBD1
v_gene: TRBV6-1
abundance: NA
CDR3aa: ASSHRDRGSFGYT

j_gene: TRBJ2-7
d_gene: NA
v_gene: TRBV20-1
abundance: NA
CDR3aa: SARPIGFNYEQY

j_gene: TRBJ1-5
d_gene: TRBD1
v_gene: TRBV7-2
abundance: few
CDR3aa: ASSLGTTGRDQPQH

j_gene: TRBJ1-5
d_gene: NA
v_gene: TRBV6-5
abundance: NA
CDR3aa: ASSYDVGQPQH

j_gene: TRBJ2-7
d_gene: NA
v_gene: TRBV28
abundance: NA
CDR3aa: ASRLSQLSYEQY

j_gene: TRBJ2-3
d_gene: TRBD1
v_gene: TRBV24-1
abundance: NA
CDR3aa: ATSDLHGQGAADTQY

j_gene: TRBJ1-2
d_gene: TRBD1
v_gene: TRBV28
abundance: NA
CDR3aa: ASSSYSLTDREISGYT

j_gene: TRBJ2-7
d_gene: TRBD1
v_gene: TRBV6-5
abundance: few
CDR3aa: ASSSRDRGNEQY

j_gene: TRBJ2-3
d_gene: NA
v_gene: TRBV29-1
abundance: NA
CDR3aa: SVAKGQVGDTQY

j_gene: TRBJ1-1
d_gene: NA
v_gene: TRBV12-3/TRBV12-4
abundance: NA
CDR3aa: ASSPEGVNTEAF

j_gene: TRBJ2-6
d_gene: NA
v_gene: TRBV20-1
abundance: once
CDR3aa: SPLYSGANVLT

j_gene: TRBJ1-3
d_gene: NA
v_gene: TRBV6-5
abundance: NA
CDR3aa: ASSYSENTIY

j_gene: TRBJ1-6
d_gene: TRBD1
v_gene: TRBV2
abundance: NA
CDR3aa: ASRYGVGGESPLH

j_gene: TRBJ2-5
d_gene: NA
v_gene: TRBV30
abundance: NA
CDR3aa: ACGQFQETQY

j_gene: TRBJ2-2
d_gene: NA
v_gene: TRBV19
abundance: NA
CDR3aa: ASSIQEGRVNTGELF

j_gene: TRBJ2-1
d_gene: TRBD2
v_gene: TRBV20-1
abundance: few
CDR3aa: SAQGLAGGLRNEQF

j_gene: TRBJ2-3
d_gene: NA
v_gene: TRBV7-9
abundance: NA
CDR3aa: ASSLLTGRTDTQY

j_gene: TRBJ2-5
d_gene: TRBD2
v_gene: TRBV7-9
abundance: NA
CDR3aa: ASSLARGASGAQETQY

j_gene: TRBJ2-5
d_gene: NA
v_gene: TRBV20-1
abundance: few
CDR3aa: SASGRSGWTQY

j_gene: TRBJ2-7
d_gene: TRBD1
v_gene: TRBV6-1
abundance: few
CDR3aa: ASSKPGQGAYEQY

j_gene: TRBJ2-5
d_gene: TRBD2
v_gene: TRBV20-1
abundance: few
CDR3aa: SATRLAGEGETQY

j_gene: TRBJ2-5
d_gene: NA
v_gene: TRBV30
abundance: few
CDR3aa: AWSVGGTQY

j_gene: TRBJ1-4
d_gene: NA
v_gene: TRBV20-1
abundance: few
CDR3aa: SRTGPDNEKLF

j_gene: TRBJ2-5
d_gene: TRBD2
v_gene: TRBV7-3
abundance: few
CDR3aa: ATIAGEETQY

j_gene: TRBJ2-2
d_gene: NA
v_gene: TRBV7-9
abundance: NA
CDR3aa: ASSLVPGSTGELF

j_gene: TRBJ2-6
d_gene: NA
v_gene: TRBV6-2/TRBV6-3
abundance: few
CDR3aa: ASSYSGSGANVLT

j_gene: TRBJ2-1
d_gene: NA
v_gene: TRBV20-1
abundance: NA
CDR3aa: SARDGTGVFDDEQF

j_gene: TRBJ2-3
d_gene: TRBD2
v_gene: TRBV2
abundance: NA
CDR3aa: ASSERASGRDTQY

j_gene: TRBJ1-5
d_gene: NA
v_gene: TRBV7-6
abundance: NA
CDR3aa: ASSLSRDQPQH